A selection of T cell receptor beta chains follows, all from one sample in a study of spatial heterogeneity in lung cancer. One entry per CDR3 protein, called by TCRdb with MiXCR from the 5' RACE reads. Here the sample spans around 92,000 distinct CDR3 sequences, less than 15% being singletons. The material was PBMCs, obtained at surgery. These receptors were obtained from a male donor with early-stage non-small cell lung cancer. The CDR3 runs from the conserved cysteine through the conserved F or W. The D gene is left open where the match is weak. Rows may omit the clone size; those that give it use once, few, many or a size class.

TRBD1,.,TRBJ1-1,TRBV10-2,CASSEPPGQGITEAFF,TGCGCCAGCAGTGAGCCTCCGGGACAGGGGATCACTGAAGCTTTCTTT
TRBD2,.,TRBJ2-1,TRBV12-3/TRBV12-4,CASSARLAGVGEQFF,TGTGCCAGCAGTGCCCGACTAGCGGGGGTCGGTGAGCAGTTCTTC
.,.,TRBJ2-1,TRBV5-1,CASTSTGADNEQFF,TGCGCCAGCACCTCTACGGGGGCGGACAATGAGCAGTTCTTC
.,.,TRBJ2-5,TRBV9,CASSLAGGLQETQYF,TGTGCCAGCAGCCTAGCAGGGGGGCTGCAAGAGACCCAGTACTTC
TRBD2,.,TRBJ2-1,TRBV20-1,CSAIPGLAYNEQFF,TGCAGTGCAATCCCGGGACTAGCGTACAATGAGCAGTTCTTC
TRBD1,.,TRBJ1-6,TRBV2,CASSPDRGNSPLHF,TGTGCCAGCAGTCCCGACAGGGGAAATTCACCCCTCCACTTT
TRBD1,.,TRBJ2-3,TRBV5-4,CASSLPTGGRSTDTQYF,TGTGCCAGCAGCTTGCCGACAGGGGGCCGGAGCACAGATACGCAGTATTTT
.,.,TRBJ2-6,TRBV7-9,CASSLGHSGANVLTF,TGTGCCAGCAGCTTAGGACACTCTGGGGCCAACGTCCTGACTTTC
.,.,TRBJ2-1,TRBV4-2,CASSQDYTTQHGFF,TGTGCCAGCAGCCAAGATTACACCACCCAGCACGGGTTCTTC
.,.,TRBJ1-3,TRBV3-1,CASSYSRTWPYNTIYF,TGTGCCAGCAGCTATTCAAGGACGTGGCCGTACAACACCATATATTTT
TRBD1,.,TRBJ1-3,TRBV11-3,CASSKRTGEGNTIYF,TGTGCCAGCAGCAAGAGGACAGGGGAAGGAAACACCATATATTTT
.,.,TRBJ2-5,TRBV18,CASSPVGVQETQYF,TGTGCCAGCTCACCGGTAGGCGTCCAAGAGACCCAGTACTTC
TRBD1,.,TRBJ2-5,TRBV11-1,CASSLDRSETQYF,TGTGCCAGCAGCTTGGACAGGTCAGAGACCCAGTACTTC
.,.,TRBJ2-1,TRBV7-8,CASSLDTMSSYNEQFF,TGTGCCAGCAGCTTGGACACGATGAGCTCCTACAATGAGCAGTTCTTC
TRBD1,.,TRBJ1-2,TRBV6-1,CASSRDREYGYTF,TGTGCCAGCAGTAGGGACAGAGAGTATGGCTACACCTTC
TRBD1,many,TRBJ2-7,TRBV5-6,CASSRLGGLPGQSPYEQYF,TGTGCCAGCAGCCGCTTGGGTGGCCTACCGGGACAGAGCCCCTACGAGCAGTACTTC
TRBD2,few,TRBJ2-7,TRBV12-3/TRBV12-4,CASSLLAGEEYF,TGTGCCAGCAGCCTGCTAGCGGGAGAGGAGTACTTC
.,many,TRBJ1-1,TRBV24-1,CATSDGGNTEAFF,TGTGCCACCAGTGATGGAGGGAACACTGAAGCTTTCTTT
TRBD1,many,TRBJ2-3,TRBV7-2,CASSLTRDRVQYF,TGTGCCAGCAGCCTCACCCGGGACAGGGTACAGTATTTT
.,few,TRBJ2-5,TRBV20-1,CSAHKKTQYF,TGCAGTGCTCACAAAAAGACCCAGTACTTC
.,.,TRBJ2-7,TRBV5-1,CASSLAAGRRYEQYF,TGCGCCAGCAGCTTGGCGGCAGGGAGAAGGTACGAGCAGTACTTC
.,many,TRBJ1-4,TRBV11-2,CASSLELAGRYEKLFF,TGTGCCAGCAGCTTAGAGTTGGCCGGCCGATATGAAAAACTGTTTTTT
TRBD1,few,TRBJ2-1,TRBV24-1,CATGTGISNEQFF,TGTGCCACCGGGACAGGCATTTCTAATGAGCAGTTCTTC
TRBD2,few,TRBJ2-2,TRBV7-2,CASSSHLAGAGELFF,TGTGCCAGCAGCTCACATCTAGCGGGAGCTGGGGAGCTGTTTTTT
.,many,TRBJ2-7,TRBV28,CASKLEQVTYEQYF,TGTGCCAGCAAACTTGAACAGGTGACCTACGAGCAGTACTTC
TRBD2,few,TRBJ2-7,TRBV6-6,CASSPGGAGLLGEQYF,TGTGCCAGCAGCCCCGGCGGAGCGGGGCTGCTGGGCGAGCAGTACTTC
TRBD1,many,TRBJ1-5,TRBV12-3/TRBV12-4,CASSLTGYQPQHF,TGTGCCAGCAGCCTGACAGGGTATCAGCCCCAGCATTTT
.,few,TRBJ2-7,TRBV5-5,CASSFRISGRGPYEQYF,TGTGCCAGCAGCTTTCGGATCTCGGGCAGGGGCCCCTACGAGCAGTACTTC
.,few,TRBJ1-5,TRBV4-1,CASSQDSGSLPQHF,TGCGCCAGCAGCCAAGATTCCGGATCATTGCCCCAGCATTTT
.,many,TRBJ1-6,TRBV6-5,CASSRRTRRDSPLHF,TGTGCCAGCAGCCGACGCACTCGTCGAGATTCACCCCTCCACTTT
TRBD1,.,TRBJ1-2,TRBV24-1,CATSDQSTGGPNYGYTF,TGTGCCACCAGTGACCAATCGACAGGGGGCCCTAACTATGGCTACACCTTC
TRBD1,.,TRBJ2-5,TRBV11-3,CASSSRGQGAGETQYF,TGTGCCAGCAGCTCACGCGGACAGGGGGCAGGGGAGACCCAGTACTTC
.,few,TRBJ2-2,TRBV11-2,CASARGRGQNTGELFF,TGTGCCAGCGCTCGTGGGCGGGGACAGAACACCGGGGAGCTGTTTTTT
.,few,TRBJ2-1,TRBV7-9,CASSILRDKVNEQFF,TGTGCCAGCAGCATACTCCGGGACAAGGTTAATGAGCAGTTCTTC
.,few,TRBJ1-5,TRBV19,CASSPSATVAQPQHF,TGTGCCAGTAGTCCTAGTGCGACAGTCGCTCAGCCCCAGCATTTT
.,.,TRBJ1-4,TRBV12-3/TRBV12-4,CASNPSGTVNEKLFF,TGTGCCAGCAACCCCTCCGGGACGGTTAATGAAAAACTGTTTTTT
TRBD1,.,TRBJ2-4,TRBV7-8,CASSLTDRGPIAKNIQYF,TGTGCCAGCAGCTTAACGGACAGGGGACCGATAGCCAAAAACATTCAGTACTTC
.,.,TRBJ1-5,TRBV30,CAWSVRSGNQPQHF,TGTGCCTGGAGTGTACGGTCTGGAAATCAGCCCCAGCATTTT
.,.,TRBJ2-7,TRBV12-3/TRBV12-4,CASSTTATYEQYF,TGTGCCAGCAGTACAACAGCGACCTACGAGCAGTACTTC
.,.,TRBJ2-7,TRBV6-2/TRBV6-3,CASSSSRGWYEQYF,TGTGCCAGCAGTTCAAGCAGGGGATGGTACGAGCAGTACTTC
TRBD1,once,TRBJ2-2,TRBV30,CAWSVLAGGGELFF,TGTGCCTGGAGTGTACTCGCAGGGGGCGGGGAGCTGTTTTTT
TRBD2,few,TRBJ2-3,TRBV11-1,CASSRGGHRTDTQYF,TGTGCCAGCAGCCGCGGGGGGCACCGCACAGATACGCAGTATTTT
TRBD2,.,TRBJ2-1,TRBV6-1,CASKTSGNRYNEQFF,TGTGCCAGCAAGACTAGCGGGAACAGGTACAATGAGCAGTTCTTC
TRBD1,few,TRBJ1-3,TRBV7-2,CASSRTHTQGAGNTIYF,TGTGCCAGCAGCCGTACCCATACACAGGGGGCTGGAAACACCATATATTTT
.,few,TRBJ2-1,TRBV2,CAELGDSSSYNEQFF,TGTGCCGAACTGGGGGATTCGAGCTCCTACAATGAGCAGTTCTTC
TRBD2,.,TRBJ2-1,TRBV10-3,CAISESSGSSYNEQFF,TGTGCCATCAGTGAATCTAGCGGGAGCTCCTACAATGAGCAGTTCTTC
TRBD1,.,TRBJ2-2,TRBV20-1,CSARDHRGPSNTGELFF,TGCAGTGCTAGAGACCACAGGGGACCCTCGAACACCGGGGAGCTGTTTTTT
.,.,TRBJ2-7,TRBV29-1,CSAHGPGNYEQYF,TGCAGCGCCCACGGTCCTGGAAACTACGAGCAGTACTTC
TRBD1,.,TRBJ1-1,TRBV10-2,CASRVGQGNTEAFF,TGCGCCAGCAGGGTCGGACAGGGGAACACTGAAGCTTTCTTT
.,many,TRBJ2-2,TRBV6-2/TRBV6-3,CASSYGTTTGELFF,TGTGCCAGCAGTTACGGGACAACCACCGGGGAGCTGTTTTTT
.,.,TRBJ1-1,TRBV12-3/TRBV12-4,CASRSVRGTEAFF,TGTGCCAGCAGGAGCGTCCGGGGCACTGAAGCTTTCTTT
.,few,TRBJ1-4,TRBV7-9,CASSFNAGEKLFF,TGTGCCAGCAGCTTTAACGCCGGTGAAAAACTGTTTTTT
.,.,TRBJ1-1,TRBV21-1,CASSKDTRGTEAFF,TGTGCCAGCAGCAAAGACACGCGGGGCACTGAAGCTTTCTTT
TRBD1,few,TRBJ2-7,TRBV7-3,CASSVDRGPYEQYF,TGTGCCAGCAGCGTGGACAGGGGGCCCTACGAGCAGTACTTC
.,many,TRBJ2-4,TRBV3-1,CASSQVPSAKNIQYF,TGTGCCAGCAGCCAAGTCCCTAGCGCCAAAAACATTCAGTACTTC
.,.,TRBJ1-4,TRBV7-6,CASSPRAEHEKLFF,TGTGCCAGCAGCCCAAGGGCTGAGCATGAAAAACTGTTTTTT
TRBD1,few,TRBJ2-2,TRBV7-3,CASSLRQGARTGELFF,TGTGCCAGCAGCTTAAGGCAGGGGGCGCGCACCGGGGAGCTGTTTTTT
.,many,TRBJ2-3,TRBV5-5,CASSLEGSASSDTQYF,TGTGCCAGCAGCTTGGAAGGTAGCGCGTCCTCAGATACGCAGTATTTT